This T cell receptor (beta chain) is from a study of blood T cells in healthy people across ages. With a J-beta primer mix and a sample-barcoded 5' primer, a second PCR ran about 6 to 11 cycles. Unique molecular identifiers of 12 random nucleotides labeled each cDNA. Sequencing of every sample gave 2.5 million or more CDR3-containing paired-end reads. One entry per CDR3 protein results from TCRdb running MiXCR on the 5' RACE reads. The table shows about 1,500,000 distinct CDR3 sequences, with roughly 45% occurring only once. General study results and limits: Among T cells, TCR beta diversity per million cells dropped roughly linearly as age rose.

In the case of this clonotype: Its antigen is still unknown.

The junction had 11 bases not matched to a gene; V was cut back by 1 base and J by 4 bases. This CDR3 is built from 17 residues. CDR1 SGHRS and CDR2 YFSETQ come from the germline V gene. The rearrangement links TRBV5-1 to TRBJ2-1; 7 bases are shared with TRBD1. The sequenced sample consisted of blood. The receptor comes from a woman aged 18-29 years in good health. The CDR3 nucleotides are TGCGCCAGCAGCTTGAGTGGATGGGACAGAACATACAATGAGCAGTTCTTC. Its translation is CASSLSGWDRTYNEQFF.